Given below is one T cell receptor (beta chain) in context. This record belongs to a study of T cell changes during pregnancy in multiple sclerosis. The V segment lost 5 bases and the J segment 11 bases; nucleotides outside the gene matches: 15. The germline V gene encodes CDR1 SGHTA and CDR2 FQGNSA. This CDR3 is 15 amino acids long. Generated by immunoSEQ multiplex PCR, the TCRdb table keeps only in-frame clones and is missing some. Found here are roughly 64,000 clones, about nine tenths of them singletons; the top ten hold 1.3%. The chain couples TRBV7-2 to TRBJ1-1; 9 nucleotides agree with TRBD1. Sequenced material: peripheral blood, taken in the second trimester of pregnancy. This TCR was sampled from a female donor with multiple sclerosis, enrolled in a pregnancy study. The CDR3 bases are TGTGCCAGCAGCCCGTCAGGGACAGGGAGTTTTTCGGCTTTCTTT. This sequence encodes CASSPSGTGSFSAFF.